The entry that follows covers one T cell receptor beta chain sequence. Antigen unknown. TCR beta cDNA was made by 5'RACE template switching with UMIs. TCRdb reprocessed the 5' RACE reads, with one entry per CDR3 protein and no DNA. The table lists around 470,000 distinct CDR3 sequences, with under 1.5% in the top ten. This sample is part of a study of T cells expressing NK-cell markers. In the study overall: CD3+CD56+NKG2C+, CD3+CD56+NKG2C- and CD3+CD56-NKG2C+ T cells, once sorted, supplied the TCR beta repertoires.

Whole-study results and caveats: The leading position in the CD3+CD56-NKG2C+ fraction of several donors also went to these clonotypes. CD8+ T cells in 5 or 6 donors included dominant NKG2C+ clonotypes at 1.0-7.0%.

Germline CDR1 and CDR2: DFQATT and SNEGSKA (reference sequence). CDR3 length: 18 residues. This chain uses TRBV20-1 with TRBJ2-1; checking the TCRdb D call of TRBD2 is not possible without DNA. The receptor comes from a woman aged 50 to 60 in good health. The specimen sequenced was blood T cells: a sorted CD56 or NKG2C T cell subset, CD4+ or CD8+ T cells, or bulk PBMC T cells (not recorded which). The CDR3 region is CSARLAGGFRRSYNEQFF.